Listed below are T cell receptor beta chains from one sample, sequenced in a study of shared clonotypes between healthy human individuals. This table comes from immunoSEQ multiplex PCR, and its TCRdb copy is limited to in-frame clones, with some not included. The sample contains a few million clones, under 95% of which appear only once. Sequenced input: naive CD4+ T cells from PBMCs. The receptors derive from a man younger than 35 in good health. Some clones in this sample may be carry-over from other donors' samples. CDR3s leave out the opening cysteine and the closing phenylalanine or tryptophan. Fields, in order: V gene, clone size, CDR3 length, J gene, CDR3 protein. Part of the rows lack a size; the others show once, few, many or a class for expanded clones.

TRBV4-3	few	14	TRBJ2-7	ASSQDFGTGTYEQY
TRBV18	NA	13	TRBJ2-1	ASSAGTSVYNEQF
TRBV10-3	NA	10	TRBJ1-1	AISESSREAF
TRBV28	NA	12	TRBJ1-4	ASSFVDRREKLF
TRBV27	NA	10	TRBJ1-1	ASSLLFRGAF
TRBV2	NA	13	TRBJ2-3	ASSGRQGRTDTQY
TRBV7-8	NA	13	TRBJ2-5	ASSPRNTREETQY
TRBV25-1	NA	13	TRBJ2-1	ASSGGAIRRDEQF
TRBV19	NA	12	TRBJ2-5	ASSQGAGAETQY
TRBV19	NA	11	TRBJ1-5	ASSIRGYQPQH
TRBV5-1	once	12	TRBJ1-1	ASSSARTNTEAF
TRBV5-1	NA	14	TRBJ2-1	ASSLGRGVTYNEQF
TRBV7-2	NA	11	TRBJ2-5	ASSRSLWETQY
TRBV20-1	NA	9	TRBJ2-3	SAGPADTQY
TRBV21-1	NA	13	TRBJ2-2	ASCSRTVITGELF
TRBV27	NA	13	TRBJ2-1	ASSLAGGFHNEQF
TRBV15	NA	11	TRBJ2-5	ATATGGRETQY
TRBV11-3	NA	13	TRBJ2-5	ASSLGTGAEETQY
TRBV5-1	once	13	TRBJ2-5	ASSPNWGVRETQY
TRBV20-1	NA	8	TRBJ2-3	SAILDTQY
TRBV30	NA	11	TRBJ1-6	AWSQQNNSPLH
TRBV28	NA	16	TRBJ2-1	ASSSPSWGPNDYNEQF
TRBV5-1	once	11	TRBJ1-4	ASSSDTVEKLF
TRBV11-2	NA	12	TRBJ1-4	ASSLADSNEKLF
TRBV18	NA	12	TRBJ2-7	ASSPGTGDYEQY
TRBV28	NA	13	TRBJ2-7	ATEGRDTASYEQY
TRBV28	NA	10	TRBJ2-7	AVWGGGYEQY
TRBV15	NA	12	TRBJ2-5	ATSRGTTQETQY
TRBV27	NA	13	TRBJ2-3	ASSLLSREFDTQY
TRBV20-1	NA	9	TRBJ1-1	SAAFDTEAF
TRBV7-3	NA	14	TRBJ2-3	ASSSGTSGNTDTQY
TRBV6-6	NA	9	TRBJ1-3	ASNGFGTIY
TRBV6-5	NA	12	TRBJ2-5	ASSYSLISGDQY
TRBV11-3	NA	11	TRBJ2-2	ASSSPLGGELF
TRBV9	NA	12	TRBJ1-2	ASSVGGRLGGYT
TRBV10-3	NA	14	TRBJ2-7	AISESTSGRADEQY
TRBV7-3	NA	13	TRBJ2-7	ASSAPGQRLGEQY
TRBV11-2	NA	14	TRBJ2-1	ASSLSGGRAYNEQF
TRBV11-3	NA	10	TRBJ2-3	ASSDNTDTQY
TRBV4-2	NA	13	TRBJ1-6	ASSQAGPKNSPLH
TRBV5-1	NA	14	TRBJ1-1	ASSLNTLGMNTEAF
TRBV11-2	once	13	TRBJ2-2	ASSWDRGNTGELF
TRBV5-4	NA	13	TRBJ2-5	ASTSGARLGETQY
TRBV11-3	once	12	TRBJ2-7	ASSPGLFSYEQY
TRBV28	NA	12	TRBJ1-1	ASRTAQQNTEAF